These 21 T cell receptor beta chains came from one sample sequenced in a study of shared clonotypes between healthy human individuals. Sequencing was performed with immunoSEQ multiplex PCR; in TCRdb, only in-frame clones are kept and a portion is missing. Of over a million clones in the sample, around three quarters were seen once. The sequencing sample was made of memory CD4+ T cells from PBMCs. Subset in this sample: CD45RA-negative fraction. The receptor source for this set is a young man in good health. Some clones in this sample may be carry-over from other donors' samples.

The V call is TRBV19, the J call TRBJ1-4; 7 nucleotides align to TRBD1. J gave up 4 bases and V 5 bases, and 4 bases lay outside the gene matches. Looked up from germline, CDR1 is LNHDA and CDR2 is SQIVND (reference sequence). The CDR3 loop spans 14 amino acids. The CDR3 nucleotides are TGTGCCAGTAGTTCGACAGGGAGTAATGAAAAACTGTTTTTT. Encoded protein: CASSSTGSNEKLFF. The full variable domain, its missing parts supplied by reference TRBV19 and TRBJ1-4, is DGGITQSPKYLFRKEGQNVTLSCEQNLNHDAMYWYRQDPGQGLRLIYYSQIVNDFQKGDIAEGYSVSREKKESFPLTVTSAQKNPTAFYLCASSSTGSNEKLFFGSGTQLSVL.

V gene TRBV6-6 combines with J gene TRBJ2-7; D might be TRBD1 or TRBD2, each matching 5 bases. This CDR3 contains 14 residues. The ends were cut back, 4 bases at V and 2 bases at J, with 12 bases in the middle. Germline values: CDR1 MNHNY, CDR2 SVGAGI (reference sequence). Written as DNA, the CDR3 is TGTGCCAGCAGTTCGGGACGGGATCCCTACGAGCAGTACTTC. Residues: CASSSGRDPYEQYF.

This chain joins TRBV7-9 and TRBJ2-1; D call uncertain. CDR3 length: 11 residues. V was trimmed by 7 bases and J by 12 bases, leaving 13 bases between them. The germline CDR1 and CDR2 sequences are SEHNR and FQNEAQ (reference sequence). The CDR3 sequence: CASTSAPPQFF. CDR3 sequence (DNA): TGTGCCAGCACCTCCGCCCCACCGCAGTTCTTC.

The V call is TRBV11-2, the J call TRBJ2-2; tentatively, D is TRBD1 or TRBD2 (6 bases each). This CDR3 comprises 16 residues. Trimming removed 3 bases at V and 5 bases at J, with 16 bases between. The germline V gene has CDR1 SGHAT and CDR2 FQNNGV. Here the CDR3 reads CASSFTPGARTGELFF. Written as DNA, the CDR3 is TGTGCCAGCAGCTTTACGCCGGGGGCGAGGACCGGGGAGCTGTTTTTT.

This chain uses TRBV7-2 with TRBJ2-7; 8 positions agree with TRBD2. Unmatched junction bases numbered 5, after V lost 5 bases and J lost 2 bases. The CDR3 sequence is 14 residues long. Germline V gene lookup returns CDR1 SGHTA and CDR2 FQGNSA. The CDR3: CASSPTSGPYEQYF. As DNA, the CDR3 is TGTGCCAGCAGCCCTACTAGCGGCCCCTACGAGCAGTACTTC.

The chain links TRBV5-4 to TRBJ2-7, with 8 bases lining up with TRBD2. V lost 2 bases, J lost 7 bases, and 11 bases stayed unmatched. The CDR3 runs to 15 residues. The germline V gene has CDR1 SGHNT and CDR2 YYREEE (reference sequence). The CDR3 loop is CASSLRSGRFSEQYF. The CDR3 region has the DNA TGTGCCAGCAGCTTAAGAAGCGGGAGATTTAGTGAGCAGTACTTC.

This chain joins TRBV18 and TRBJ1-2, with D unclear. This CDR3 is built from 15 residues. Germline V gives CDR1 KGHSH, CDR2 LQKENI. Between the trimmed V and J ends, which lost 6 bases and 0 bases, there was a span of 14 bases. CDR3 protein: CASSMGQSANYGYTF. The DNA of the CDR3 is TGTGCCAGCTCGATGGGCCAGAGCGCTAACTATGGCTACACCTTC.

J is TRBJ2-1 and V is TRBV6-6, with 10 nucleotides matching TRBD1. The CDR3 is 16 amino acids. The germline gives CDR1 MNHNY, CDR2 SVGAGI (reference sequence). V was pared by 0 bases and J by 2 bases, with 1 base of the junction left unmatched. CDR3 amino acids: CASSYSGQGAYNEQFF. CDR3 sequence (DNA): TGTGCCAGCAGTTACTCCGGACAGGGGGCCTACAATGAGCAGTTCTTC.

This chain uses TRBV2 with TRBJ2-1, with a possible D match to TRBD2 (6 bases). Trimming removed 5 bases from V and 6 bases from J, with 8 bases in between. From germline, CDR1 is SNHLY and CDR2 FYNNEI. This CDR3 contains 12 residues. The CDR3 nucleotides read TGTGCCAGCAGTCGACTAGGCAATGAGCAGTTCTTC. It specifies CASSRLGNEQFF.

This sequence joins TRBV6-6 and TRBJ2-6, with a possible D match to TRBD1 (6 bases). The CDR3 extends over 16 amino acids. The V and J ends lost 2 bases and 1 base respectively, with 9 bases between them. Germline loops: CDR1 MNHNY, CDR2 SVGAGI (reference sequence). DNA of the CDR3: TGTGCCAGCAGTTACCGTACAGGGTCTGGGGCCAACGTCCTGACTTTC. Amino acids: CASSYRTGSGANVLTF.

The V and J genes are TRBV5-3 and TRBJ1-5, with TRBD1 as a possible D gene (5 bases). TRBV5-3 qualifies as an ORF whose function is uncertain. The CDR3 has 16 amino acids. V was trimmed by 1 base and J by 0 bases, leaving 11 bases between them. DNA for the CDR3: TGTGCCAGAAGCTTGCGGTCACAGGATAGCAATCAGCCCCAGCATTTT. Protein product: CARSLRSQDSNQPQHF.

The chain has TRBV9 and TRBJ1-1; a weak D match, TRBD1 (6 bases). The CDR3 consists of 14 residues. V was cut by 1 base and J by 5 bases, with 12 bases left in between. Germline-derived CDR1 and CDR2 are SGDLS and YYNGEE. CDR3 protein: CASSVQGSGTEAFF. The CDR3 DNA follows: TGTGCCAGCAGCGTACAGGGGAGTGGAACTGAAGCTTTCTTT.

The chain recombines TRBV7-7 with TRBJ2-2, with D unclear. Germline-derived CDR1 and CDR2 are SSHAT and FNYEAQ (reference sequence). Trimming stripped 5 bases from V and 6 bases from J, with 13 bases between. The CDR3 totals 14 residues. The CDR3 region is CASSPRAVPGELFF. The CDR3, as DNA: TGTGCCAGCAGCCCACGCGCAGTCCCCGGGGAGCTGTTTTTT.

The chain combines TRBV2 with TRBJ1-3; D gene ambiguous. The CDR3 has 13 residues. Trimming took off 7 bases at V and 0 bases at J, with 7 bases between the two ends. The germline V gene has CDR1 SNHLY and CDR2 FYNNEI. The CDR3 protein is CASIRDSGNTIYF. The DNA of the CDR3 is TGTGCCAGCATTCGGGACTCTGGAAACACCATATATTTT.

This rearrangement joins TRBV30 to TRBJ1-3; TRBD1 agrees at 8 bases. The CDR3 is 13 amino acids. CDR1 is GTSNPN, CDR2 SVGIG, per germline (reference sequence). With V trimmed by 8 bases and J by 0 bases, 3 bases remained unmatched. CDR3 sequence: CARQGISGNTIYF. The CDR3 DNA sequence: TGTGCCCGACAGGGGATCTCTGGAAACACCATATATTTT. Together with reference TRBV30 and TRBJ1-3, the CDR3 gives the full variable domain: SQTIHQWPATLVQPVGSPLSLECTVEGTSNPNLYWYRQAAGRGLQLLFYSVGIGQISSEVPQNLSASRPQDRQFILSSKKLLLSDSGFYLCARQGISGNTIYFGEGSWLTVV.

The table lists this clone with a count of one. This chain joins TRBV29-1 and TRBJ2-7, with a tentative D call TRBD2 (5 bases). The CDR3 runs 16 residues. The V gene lost 7 bases and the J gene lost 2 bases, with 24 bases spanning the gap. Per germline, CDR1 SQVTM and CDR2 ANQGSEA. The CDR3 sequence is CSADAGPSGSPYEQYF. The DNA for the CDR3 is TGCAGCGCCGACGCTGGCCCCTCGGGAAGTCCCTACGAGCAGTACTTC.

This clone was seen a single time. The V and J genes are TRBV2 and TRBJ2-1, with D possibly matching TRBD2 (5 bases). The CDR3 runs to 13 residues. The germline CDR1 and CDR2 sequences are SNHLY and FYNNEI. V lost 5 bases to trimming and J lost 4 bases, with 9 bases between them. For the CDR3, the DNA is TGTGCCAGCAGTCGGACTGAGTACAATGAGCAGTTCTTC. Translating gives CASSRTEYNEQFF.

The rearrangement uses TRBV11-1 and TRBJ2-3; 11 bases map to TRBD2. The ends lost 5 bases at V and 4 bases at J; junction bases unmatched: 5. Per germline, CDR1 SGHAT and CDR2 FQDESV (reference sequence). The CDR3 length is 15 residues. The CDR3 sequence is CASSITSGSPDTQYF. The CDR3 DNA reads as TGTGCCAGCAGCATTACTAGCGGGAGCCCAGATACGCAGTATTTT.

The chain is built from TRBV7-9 and TRBJ2-2; perhaps TRBD1 as D (6 bases). Germline assignment: CDR1 SEHNR and CDR2 FQNEAQ (reference sequence). The CDR3 sequence is 17 residues long. V gave up 0 bases and J gave up 7 bases, with 18 bases separating them. This chain's CDR3 is CASSLAPGHLSVGELFF. CDR3 coding DNA: TGTGCCAGCAGCTTAGCGCCGGGACACTTGAGCGTCGGGGAGCTGTTTTTT.

V usage is TRBV5-1 and J usage is TRBJ1-2, with TRBD1 as a possible D gene (5 bases). CDR3 length equals 17 residues. From germline, CDR1 is SGHRS and CDR2 YFSETQ. Deletions cut 4 bases from V and 2 bases from J, with 21 bases between. CDR3 in amino acids: CASSPGSSGTLNYGYTF. The CDR3 DNA reads TGCGCCAGCAGCCCCGGTTCGTCCGGGACCCTGAACTATGGCTACACCTTC.

V and J are TRBV5-1 and TRBJ2-1; D may be TRBD2 (5 bases). The germline V gene has CDR1 SGHRS and CDR2 YFSETQ. The CDR3 runs 15 residues. V lost 1 base and J lost 9, with 17 bases in between. The CDR3 sequence: CASSLNGLVYGEQFF. DNA of the CDR3: TGCGCCAGCAGCTTGAACGGACTCGTATACGGTGAGCAGTTCTTC.